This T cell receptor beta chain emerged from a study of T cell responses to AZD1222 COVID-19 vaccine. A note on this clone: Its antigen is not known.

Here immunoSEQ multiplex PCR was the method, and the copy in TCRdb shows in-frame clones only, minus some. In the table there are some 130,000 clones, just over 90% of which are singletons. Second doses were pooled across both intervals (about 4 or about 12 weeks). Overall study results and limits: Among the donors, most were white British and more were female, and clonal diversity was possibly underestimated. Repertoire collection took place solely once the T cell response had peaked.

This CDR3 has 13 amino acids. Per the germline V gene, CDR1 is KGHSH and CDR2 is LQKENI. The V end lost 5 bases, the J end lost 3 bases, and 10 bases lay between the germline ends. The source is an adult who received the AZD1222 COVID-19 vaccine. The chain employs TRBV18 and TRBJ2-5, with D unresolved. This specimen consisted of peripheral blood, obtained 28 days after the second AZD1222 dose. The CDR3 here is CASSITVEETQYF. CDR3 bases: TGTGCCAGCTCAATCACAGTAGAAGAGACCCAGTACTTC.